Sequencing of this T cell receptor (beta chain) was carried out in a study of blood T cell repertoires in COVID-19. The wider study: The analysed material was cDNA or gDNA that came from T cells, B-cell-depleted T cells, or PBMCs.

Germline loops: CDR1 SGHRS, CDR2 YFSETQ. The CDR3 runs to 14 residues. Trimming shortened V by 1 base and J by 4 bases, and 11 bases separated the two germline ends. The protocol was immunoSEQ multiplex PCR, while the TCRdb copy is restricted to in-frame clones and leaves out a portion. Of 200,000 to 250,000 clones listed, about 82% are singletons. Sequenced: peripheral blood. The V call is TRBV5-1, the J call TRBJ2-5; D is possibly TRBD2 (6 bases). This clonotype was obtained from a woman older than 75 with COVID-19, enrolled during active disease. CDR3 sequence (DNA): TGCGCCAGCAGCTTGTCGGGGGACCGAGAGACCCAGTACTTC. Its protein is CASSLSGDRETQYF.